Listed here are 25 T cell receptor beta chains from one sample, sequenced in a study of regulatory T cells in long-lasting Graves disease. Building the TCR beta libraries relied on iRepertoire HTBI primers, and CDR3 regions underwent Arm-PCR. A single record per CDR3 protein comes from TCRdb applying MiXCR to the multiplex PCR reads. The sample lists about 290,000 distinct CDR3 sequences, roughly a fifth occurring once. Time point in this sample: persistent/refractory GD, antithyroid drugs over 5 years with positive TRAb. The TCR library was prepared using RNA isolated from PBMCs. The sample was peripheral blood mononuclear cells (PBMCs), taken when the disease was refractory, from a patient treated with antithyroid drugs. These receptors all stem from a female donor with Graves disease.

This clonotype was detected many times. The chain is built from TRBV28 and TRBJ2-7; 7 bases align to TRBD1. Germline V gives CDR1 MDHEN, CDR2 SYDVKM. Trimming took 6 bases from V and 2 from J; bases not matched to a gene: 7. The CDR3 spans 14 residues. The CDR3 nucleotides are TGTGCCAGCAGAACCGGGACAGTACCCTACGAGCAGTACTTC. This codes for CASRTGTVPYEQYF. Looking up the rest from reference TRBV28 and TRBJ2-7 gives the full variable domain: DVKVTQSSRYLVKRTGEKVFLECVQDMDHENMFWYRQDPGLGLRLIYFSYDVKMKEKGDIPEGYSVSREKKERFSLILESASTNQTSMYLCASRTGTVPYEQYFGPGTRLTVT.

The chain uses TRBV6-2 or TRBV6-3 and TRBJ2-7; D might be TRBD2 (6 bases). Germline CDR1 reads MNHEY; CDR2 reads SVGEGT. This CDR3 has 14 residues. The V gene lost 6 bases and the J gene lost 6 bases, with 18 bases spanning the gap. CDR3 residues: CASSPPGGNFEQYF. The CDR3 region has the DNA TGTGCCAGCAGCCCCCCAGGCGGGAATTTCGAGCAGTACTTC.

This clonotype appeared a few times. The chain uses TRBV6-5 and TRBJ2-5; either TRBD1 or TRBD2 may supply D (6 bases each). Germline-derived CDR1 and CDR2 are MNHEY and SVGAGI. The CDR3 length is 15 residues. Trimming shortened V by 1 base and J by 3 bases, and 12 bases separated the two germline ends. In nucleotides, the CDR3 is TGTGCCAGCAGTTACTTAGCGAGGGGGGAAGAGACCCAGTACTTC. Residues: CASSYLARGEETQYF.

This chain joins TRBV27 and TRBJ1-5; D perhaps matches TRBD1 (5 bases). This CDR3 is built from 15 residues. Germline assignment: CDR1 MNHEY and CDR2 SMNVEV (reference sequence). V lost 0 bases and J lost 3, with 9 bases in between. CDR3 coding DNA: TGTGCCAGCAGTTTATCAAGACAGAACAATCAGCCCCAGCATTTT. Translating it yields CASSLSRQNNQPQHF.

The chain links TRBV6-1 to TRBJ2-6, with a weak D call TRBD2 (6 bases). The V gene lost 3 bases and the J gene lost 2 bases, with 8 bases spanning the gap. The germline V gene encodes CDR1 MNHNS and CDR2 SASEGT. This CDR3 comprises 15 residues. CDR3 amino acids: CASSDGGTGANVLTF. CDR3 sequence (DNA): TGTGCCAGCAGTGACGGGGGTACTGGGGCCAACGTCCTGACTTTC.

V is TRBV9 and J is TRBJ2-7; D possibly corresponds to TRBD1 (7 bases). Per the germline V gene, CDR1 is SGDLS and CDR2 is YYNGEE. Trimming pared 0 bases from V and 4 bases from J, leaving 14 bases between. CDR3 length: 15 amino acids. The CDR3 DNA is TGTGCCAGCAGCGTAGCAGGGGGACTTGGGTACGAGCAGTACTTC. This codes for CASSVAGGLGYEQYF.

In this sample, this clonotype turned up many times. The chain couples TRBV11-2 to TRBJ2-3, with D unresolved. There are 17 residues in the CDR3. Trimming stripped 5 bases from V and 1 base from J, with 19 bases between. CDR1 and CDR2 (germline): SGHAT, FQNNGV. The CDR3 reads CASSKFGPSGGTDTQYF. CDR3 nucleotides: TGTGCCAGCAGCAAGTTCGGCCCCTCTGGGGGCACAGATACGCAGTATTTT.

The J gene is TRBJ1-1, the V gene TRBV5-1; TRBD1 agrees at 7 bases. The germline V gene has CDR1 SGHRS and CDR2 YFSETQ. Unmatched junction bases numbered 9, after V lost 4 bases and J lost 0 bases. The CDR3 extends over 16 amino acids. CDR3 loop: CASSRLTGRMNTEAFF. The CDR3 DNA sequence: TGCGCCAGCAGCCGCCTGACAGGGCGAATGAACACTGAAGCTTTCTTT.

This clonotype has only a few counts. The rearrangement links TRBV20-1 to TRBJ1-5; D gene uncertain. This CDR3 has 12 residues. Germline V gives CDR1 DFQATT, CDR2 SNEGSKA (reference sequence). V was cut by 7 bases and J by 6 bases, with 13 bases left in between. CDR3: CSGRVPSQPQHF. CDR3 nucleotide sequence: TGCAGTGGAAGGGTACCTAGTCAGCCCCAGCATTTT.

The rearrangement uses TRBV15 and TRBJ1-1; 7 nucleotides agree with TRBD1. Per germline, CDR1 LNHNV and CDR2 YYDKDF (reference sequence). The trim removed 0 bases at V and 5 bases at J, leaving 15 bases unmatched. This CDR3 has 18 residues. The CDR3 loop is CATSRDLGSGGSGTEAFF. The CDR3 bases are TGTGCCACCAGCAGAGATTTAGGGTCAGGGGGTTCGGGGACTGAAGCTTTCTTT.

The chain employs TRBV4-3 and TRBJ1-1, with TRBD1 matching 7 bases. After removal of 2 bases from V and 6 bases from J, the junction contained 6 bases not matched to a gene. The CDR3 contains 14 residues. CDR1 and CDR2 from the germline V gene are LGHNA and YSLEER. CDR3 in amino acids: CASSQIGGGPEAFF. The DNA for the CDR3 is TGCGCCAGCAGCCAAATAGGGGGCGGGCCTGAAGCTTTCTTT.

This clonotype was detected ten times or more. CDR3 residues: CASSQEPRYSYNSPLHF. For the CDR3, the DNA is TGCGCCAGCAGCCAAGAACCCAGATACAGTTATAATTCACCCCTCCACTTT. The chain links TRBV4-3 to TRBJ1-6; D is uncertain. The germline CDR1 and CDR2 sequences are LGHNA and YSLEER. The CDR3 spans 17 residues. V gave up 0 bases and J gave up 4 bases, with 13 bases separating them.

V and J are TRBV5-1 and TRBJ2-3; 8 bases are a match to TRBD1. Germline V lookup: CDR1 SGHRS, CDR2 YFSETQ. This CDR3 region has 15 residues. V was clipped by 5 bases and J by 4 bases; unmatched bases: 9. The CDR3 region has the DNA TGCGCCAGCAGGACCGGGACAGGACTTGCAGATACGCAGTATTTT. Translating it yields CASRTGTGLADTQYF.

The gene calls are TRBV20-1 and TRBJ2-2, with TRBD2 identical over 11 bases. Germline V lookup: CDR1 DFQATT, CDR2 SNEGSKA (reference sequence). The CDR3 consists of 16 residues. Unmatched junction bases numbered 3, after V lost 1 base and J lost 2 bases. CDR3 in amino acids: CSARGLAGRNTGELFF. In DNA, the CDR3 is TGCAGTGCTAGAGGACTAGCGGGAAGAAACACCGGGGAGCTGTTTTTT.

This CDR3 reads CASSVVRGSGELFF. DNA of the CDR3: TGTGCCAGCAGCGTTGTCAGGGGTTCCGGGGAGCTGTTTTTT. The J gene is TRBJ2-2, the V gene TRBV5-5; weak D call: TRBD1 (6 bases). Per germline, CDR1 SGHKS and CDR2 YYEKEE (reference sequence). CDR3 length: 14 residues. V was pared by 4 bases and J by 6 bases, with 13 bases between.

This clonotype was seen repeatedly, ten times or more. The J gene is TRBJ1-4, the V gene TRBV6-1, with 11 nucleotides matching TRBD1. Germline loops: CDR1 MNHNS, CDR2 SASEGT. This CDR3 has 15 amino acids. J lost 6 bases, V lost 6 bases, and 6 bases had no gene match. The CDR3 DNA reads as TGTGCCAGCAGCGCCGGGACAGGGGGGTATGAAAAACTGTTTTTT. It yields the protein CASSAGTGGYEKLFF.

The chain carries TRBV4-1 and TRBJ1-1; TRBD1 might be the D (5 bases). The CDR3 has 15 amino acids. Germline CDR1 reads MGHRA; CDR2 reads YSYEKL. V dropped 0 bases and J dropped 5 bases, with 13 bases sitting between them. The CDR3 here is CASSQEPQGETEAFF. The CDR3 coding sequence is TGCGCCAGCAGCCAAGAGCCCCAGGGAGAGACTGAAGCTTTCTTT.

The CDR3 DNA is TGTGCCAGCAGGGGAGTATCACAAGAGACCCAGTACTTC. It yields the protein CASRGVSQETQYF. The chain couples TRBV12-3 or TRBV12-4 to TRBJ2-5; tentatively, D is TRBD2 (5 bases). This CDR3 is built from 13 residues. V was pared by 6 bases and J by 2 bases, with 10 bases between.

This clonotype was detected only once. This chain joins TRBV7-2 and TRBJ2-7; 15 bases are shared with TRBD2. Looked up from germline, CDR1 is SGHTA and CDR2 is FQGNSA. There are 13 residues in the CDR3. V was pared by 3 bases and J by 12 bases, with 3 bases of the junction left unmatched. In DNA, the CDR3 is TGTGCCAGCAGCTTCGGACTAGCGGGAGGGTTGTACTTC. It specifies CASSFGLAGGLYF.

This chain uses TRBV7-2 with TRBJ2-2; D gene ambiguous. In germline, CDR1 is SGHTA, CDR2 FQGNSA. V was clipped by 5 bases and J by 4 bases, with 8 bases between them. The CDR3 length is 13 residues. CDR3 coding DNA: TGTGCCAGCAGCCCCAGAATCACCGGGGAGCTGTTTTTT. This sequence encodes CASSPRITGELFF.

This clonotype was picked up a small number of times. The chain has TRBV15 and TRBJ2-7, with D possibly being TRBD2 (5 bases). Trimming removed 5 bases from V and 1 base from J, with 12 bases in between. This CDR3 is built from 14 residues. Germline-derived CDR1 and CDR2 are LNHNV and YYDKDF (reference sequence). The CDR3 sequence: CATSQAAVSYEQYF. CDR3 DNA sequence: TGTGCCACCAGCCAAGCAGCGGTATCCTACGAGCAGTACTTC.

This clonotype has ten or more counts. The V and J genes are TRBV7-6 and TRBJ2-2; D is possibly TRBD1 or TRBD2 (5 bases each). Germline CDR1 SGHVS, CDR2 FNYEAQ. The CDR3 contains 15 residues. The V end lost 1 base, the J end lost 4 bases, and 10 bases lay between the germline ends. This chain's CDR3 is CASSLVGARTGELFF. DNA of the CDR3: TGTGCCAGCAGCTTAGTCGGGGCGCGCACCGGGGAGCTGTTTTTT.

This clonotype was seen a single time. V is TRBV7-9 and J is TRBJ2-1; 12 bases match TRBD2. Trimming at V came to 7 bases and at J to 0 bases, leaving 13 bases not matched to a gene. Germline-derived CDR1 and CDR2 are SEHNR and FQNEAQ (reference sequence). This CDR3 has 19 residues. The chain's CDR3 is CASTNPGLAGGSSYNEQFF. DNA of the CDR3: TGTGCCAGCACCAACCCGGGACTAGCGGGCGGGAGCTCCTACAATGAGCAGTTCTTC. Supplemented by reference TRBV7-9 and TRBJ2-1, the full variable domain reads DTGVSQNPRHKITKRGQNVTFRCDPISEHNRLYWYRQTLGQGPEFLTYFQNEAQLEKSRLLSDRFSAERPKGSFSTLEIQRTEQGDSAMYLCASTNPGLAGGSSYNEQFFGPGTRLTVL.

In its sample, this clonotype was seen a few times. This sequence joins TRBV28 and TRBJ2-3; D unclear. V was cut by 6 bases and J by 6 bases, with 7 bases left in between. This CDR3 has 11 residues. CDR1 is MDHEN, CDR2 SYDVKM, per germline. CDR3 in DNA: TGTGCCAGCAGGGCCGAGGATACGCAGTATTTT. Amino acid sequence: CASRAEDTQYF.

The gene calls are TRBV5-1 and TRBJ1-1; tentative D call: TRBD1 (5 bases). Germline V gives CDR1 SGHRS, CDR2 YFSETQ. Trimming cost V 3 bases and J 4 bases, with 13 bases left between them. The CDR3 spans 14 residues. The CDR3 sequence: CASSWQGDGTEAFF. As DNA, the CDR3 is TGCGCCAGCAGCTGGCAGGGAGACGGCACTGAAGCTTTCTTT. Supplemented by reference TRBV5-1 and TRBJ1-1, the full variable domain reads KAGVTQTPRYLIKTRGQQVTLSCSPISGHRSVSWYQQTPGQGLQFLFEYFSETQRNKGNFPGRFSGRQFSNSRSEMNVSTLELGDSALYLCASSWQGDGTEAFFGQGTRLTVV.